This entry features one TCR beta chain sequence. This clonotype was observed at least ten times. Its recognized antigen is unknown. Base qualities are not at hand, and no much larger clone is one base apart. The data are from a study of CD8+CD57+ T cells in acquired aplastic anemia (dated by TCRdb to the late 2010s). For context, the study as a whole: A mean of about 3 ug of DNA, ranging from about 0.19 to 27.4 ug, was extracted from sorted CD4+ and CD8+ cells. Healthy donor samples averaged approximately 10 million reads for CD4+ and fewer than 12 million for CD8+ cells.

The study deep-sequenced TCR repertoires of sorted CD4+ and CD8+ blood T cells from severe aplastic anemia patients and healthy subjects. Ficoll-Paque density gradient centrifugation was used to isolate peripheral blood mononuclear cells. CD4+ and CD8+ T cells were sorted by FACS or magnetic beads before DNA extraction. TCR beta VDJ combination and CDR3 sequence profiling used genomic DNA as the template. An Illumina HiSeq 2000 was the platform used for TCR repertoire sequencing. In the authors' own workflow: Repertoires were assessed using TRBV/TRBJ rearrangement plots, CDR3 size and DJ length profiles, and Simpson's diversity index. The most abundant DNA sequence in the deep sequencing data was taken as the immunodominant clone. CDR3 amino acid sequences were checked for sharing between subjects and were compared against published repertoires and the VDJdb database. TCRdb ran its own pipeline on the public reads, namely fastp trimming at Q25 and MiXCR clone calling, and kept in-frame beta chains. Rows are unified per CDR3 protein, each entry keeping the most common DNA and genes. Clone size and V and J calls follow TCRdb, not the original study. This sample is represented by fewer than 150,000 distinct CDR3 sequences; over 45% of them were singletons. The ten largest account for 2.5% to 3% of the sample.

Findings and caveats that apply to the study as a whole: Between patients and healthy controls, no significant difference in CD8+ Simpson's diversity was found (P=0.060). Around 28 CD8+ CDR3 sequences were found to be shared between patients and controls, but these sequences appeared to be highly expressed in patients and within the immunodominant clones of the patients.

This TCR was sampled from a human donor in good health, serving as a control. The sequencing sample was made of sorted CD4+, CD8+, or CD8+CD57+ T cells (not recorded which) from PBMCs.

For the CDR3, the sequence is CSAPPGGGETQYF. The nucleotide sequence reads as follows: TGCAGTGCTCCGCCGGGGGGCGGGGAGACCCAGTACTTC. Recombination linked TRBV20-1 to TRBJ2-5, with TRBD2 as a weak D call on 7 bases. The junction shows trimming of 5 bases on V and 5 bases on J, plus 15 bases between the germline ends. Inclusive of the bounding cysteine and phenylalanine, the CDR3 is 13 residues long. Only the CDR3 DNA is retained, 39 bases long and in frame from the first base. In the germline V gene (reference sequence), CDR1 corresponds to DFQATT and CDR2 to SNEGSKA.